The present T cell receptor (beta chain) was sequenced within a study of cytotoxic CD8 clonotypes in ibrutinib-treated CLL. Study as a whole: Of a cohort that held about a dozen relapsed/refractory and under 16 treatment-naive patients, around 18 were IGHV unmutated. Regarding the study as a whole: Pretreatment clonality was elevated relative to age-matched healthy donors and paralleled circulating CD8+ T-cell counts.

The CDR3 loop spans 15 amino acids. V shed 5 bases and J shed 0 bases, with 13 bases lying between them. Germline loops: CDR1 SGHVS, CDR2 FQNEAQ. This clone was recorded a few times. Its antigen is still unknown. Sequencing was designed to attain a depth spanning 1 in 200,000 to 1 in 1 million T cells. Measured with immunoSEQ multiplex PCR; TCRdb has only the in-frame clones, and not every one. Altogether 53,000 or so clones are present, 54% being singletons, with the ten largest covering about 24%. The sample here was PBMCs, taken at disease progression, from a patient treated with ibrutinib. The rearrangement uses TRBV7-8 and TRBJ1-2; no firm D call. This TCR derives from a human donor with chronic lymphocytic leukemia. CDR3 DNA: TGTGCCAGCAGCCAAGGCCCAATAGCTAACTATGGCTACACCTTC. Amino acids: CASSQGPIANYGYTF.